One T cell receptor (beta chain) is described in this entry. The antigen remains undetermined. This entry comes from a study of cytomegalovirus exposure and HLA in healthy donors. Study-level background: Membership in the Caucasian-associated ancestry cluster was found for about four fifths of 398 genotyped donors.

Researchers ran the PCR with 60 Vbeta and 13 Jbeta primers. Assay used: immunoSEQ multiplex PCR; TCRdb lists only in-frame clones, some missing. The sample consists of around 120,000 clones, more than 70% of them appearing once. The germline V gene encodes CDR1 SGHNT and CDR2 YYREEE (reference sequence). V was pared by 3 bases and J by 2 bases, with 5 bases of the junction left unmatched. The CDR3 is 15 amino acids. The study's findings and limits: The study labeled 164 TCR beta chains cytomegalovirus-associated.

The sequence derives from a man aged 45 to 65 in good health and CMV-seronegative. The chain uses TRBV5-4 and TRBJ2-3; TRBD2 matches at 8 bases. Sequenced: PBMCs. The CDR3 bases are TGTGCCAGCAGCTACGGACTAGCCGCCACAGATACGCAGTATTTT. Its protein product is CASSYGLAATDTQYF.